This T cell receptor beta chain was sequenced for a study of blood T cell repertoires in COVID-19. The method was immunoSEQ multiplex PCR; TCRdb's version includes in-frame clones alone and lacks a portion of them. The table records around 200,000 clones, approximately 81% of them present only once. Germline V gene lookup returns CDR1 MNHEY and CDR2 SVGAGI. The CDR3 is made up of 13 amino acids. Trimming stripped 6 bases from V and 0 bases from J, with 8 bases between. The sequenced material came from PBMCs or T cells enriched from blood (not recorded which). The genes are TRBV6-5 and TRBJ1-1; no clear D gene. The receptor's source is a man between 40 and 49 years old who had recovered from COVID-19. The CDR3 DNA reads TGTGCCAGCAGCCCGAGTATGAACACTGAAGCTTTCTTT. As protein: CASSPSMNTEAFF.